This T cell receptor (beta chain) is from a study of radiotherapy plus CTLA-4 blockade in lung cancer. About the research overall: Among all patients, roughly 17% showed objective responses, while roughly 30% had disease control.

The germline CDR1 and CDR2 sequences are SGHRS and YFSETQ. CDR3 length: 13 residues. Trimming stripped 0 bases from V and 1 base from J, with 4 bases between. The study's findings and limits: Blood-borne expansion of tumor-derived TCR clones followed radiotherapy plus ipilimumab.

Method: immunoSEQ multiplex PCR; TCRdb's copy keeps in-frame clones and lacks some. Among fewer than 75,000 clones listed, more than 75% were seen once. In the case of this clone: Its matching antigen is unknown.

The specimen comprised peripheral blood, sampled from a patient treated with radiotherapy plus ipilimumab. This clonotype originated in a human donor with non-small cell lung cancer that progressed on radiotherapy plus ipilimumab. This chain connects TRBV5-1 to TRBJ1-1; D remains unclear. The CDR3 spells CASSLAQNTEAFF. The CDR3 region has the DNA TGCGCCAGCAGCTTGGCCCAGAACACTGAAGCTTTCTTT.